The 3 T cell receptor beta chains below all came from one sample that was sequenced in a study of blood T cell repertoires in COVID-19. Sequencing was performed with immunoSEQ multiplex PCR; in TCRdb, only in-frame clones are kept and a portion is missing. The repertoire holds roughly 390,000 clones, with approximately 87% as singletons. The sample comprised peripheral blood. All receptors come from a woman aged 25 to 45 with COVID-19, enrolled during active disease.

The V gene is TRBV4-1, the J gene TRBJ1-2, with D tentatively TRBD1 (6 bases). Germline V gene sequence: CDR1 MGHRA, CDR2 YSYEKL. CDR3 length: 17 amino acids. V gave up 2 bases and J gave up 4 bases, with 20 bases separating them. The chain's CDR3 is CASSQNPRGTGSYGYTF. CDR3 bases: TGCGCCAGCAGCCAAAATCCCCGTGGAACAGGGTCCTATGGCTACACCTTC.

The chain carries TRBV4-1 and TRBJ1-2; D is unclear. The germline CDR1 and CDR2 sequences are MGHRA and YSYEKL. There are 11 residues in the CDR3. The V and J ends lost 1 base and 5 bases respectively, with 2 bases between them. The CDR3 sequence: CASSQAYGYTF. CDR3 coding DNA: TGCGCCAGCAGCCAAGCGTATGGCTACACCTTC.

The chain is built from TRBV10-3 and TRBJ2-1, with D maybe TRBD2 (5 bases). Trimming shortened V by 6 bases and J by 1 base, and 16 bases separated the two germline ends. The CDR3 has 16 amino acids. Germline CDR1 and CDR2: ENHRY and SYGVKD. The DNA for the CDR3 is TGTGCCATCAGCAGAAGCGGTGGAGTGTCCTACAATGAGCAGTTCTTC. This codes for CAISRSGGVSYNEQFF.